The clone carrying this TCR beta chain has a count of ten or more. The entry originates in a study of T cells in Graves' hyperthyroidism and ophthalmopathy. Under 3 months was the duration of disease in ophthalmopathy patients, who also had a Clinical Activity Score of at least 3 and a NOSPECS grade of at least 4. Clinical symptoms, serum thyroxine and TRAb, thyroid ultrasound and orbital computed tomography were used for the diagnoses. TCR beta CDR3 regions were amplified from RNA transcripts. The HTBI primer set served for first-round RT-PCR of the TCR CDR3. TCRdb used MiXCR to reprocess the multiplex PCR reads, holding one entry per CDR3 protein. There are roughly 530,000 distinct CDR3 sequences in the sample; 15% to 20% occur only once, and roughly 18% lies in the top ten. Material: blood. The sequence came from a woman between 18 and 29 years old with Graves' ophthalmopathy.

The CDR3 DNA reads as TGTGCCAGCAGCCTGGGAGGTATCGAGCAGTACTTC. Amino acids: CASSLGGIEQYF. V usage is TRBV5-6 and J usage is TRBJ2-7, with D perhaps matching TRBD2 (6 bases). Trimming cost V 4 bases and J 6 bases, with 11 bases left between them. Germline V gives CDR1 SGHDT, CDR2 YYEEEE. The CDR3 contains 12 residues.